A selection of T cell receptor beta chains follows, all from one sample in a study of T cell responses to AZD1222 COVID-19 vaccine. Some clones are missing from TCRdb's copy, which holds only in-frame ones; the method was immunoSEQ multiplex PCR. Among 150,000 to 200,000 clones listed, roughly nine tenths were seen once. The input for sequencing was peripheral blood, taken on day 0 of AZD1222 vaccination. The receptors stem from an adult in good health. Both conserved end residues are part of each CDR3. A D gene is named only where the DNA matches it firmly. Some rows have no size entry. The others give once, few or many, or a class for an expanded clone.

J: TRBJ2-4; D: TRBD2; V: TRBV10-2; size: NA; CDR3: CASSLAGGAKNIQYF; DNA: TGCGCCAGCAGTTTAGCGGGGGGAGCCAAAAACATTCAGTACTTC
J: TRBJ1-2; D: NA; V: TRBV4-3; size: once; CDR3: CASSQEAGGSPYGYTF; DNA: TGCGCCAGCAGCCAAGAAGCGGGGGGATCACCCTATGGCTACACCTTC
J: TRBJ1-5; D: NA; V: TRBV20-1; size: NA; CDR3: CSARGVQPQHF; DNA: TGCAGTGCTAGGGGGGTTCAACCCCAGCATTTT
J: TRBJ1-2; D: TRBD1; V: TRBV9; size: NA; CDR3: CASSPTPGTGGKDGYTF; DNA: TGTGCCAGCAGCCCCACCCCCGGGACAGGGGGGAAGGATGGCTACACCTTC
J: TRBJ2-1; D: NA; V: TRBV24-1; size: NA; CDR3: CATSGSAPYNEQFF; DNA: TGTGCCACCAGTGGGTCGGCGCCCTACAATGAGCAGTTCTTC
J: TRBJ2-3; D: TRBD2; V: TRBV11-2; size: NA; CDR3: CASSLMRGRDTQYF; DNA: TGTGCCAGCAGCTTAATGCGGGGGAGGGATACGCAGTATTTT
J: TRBJ2-7; D: NA; V: TRBV7-9; size: NA; CDR3: CASSLSHYEQYF; DNA: TGTGCCAGCAGCTTAAGCCACTACGAGCAGTACTTC
J: TRBJ2-2; D: NA; V: TRBV5-1; size: NA; CDR3: CASSPTRGNTGELFF; DNA: TGCGCCAGCAGCCCCACTCGCGGGAACACCGGGGAGCTGTTTTTT
J: TRBJ1-1; D: NA; V: TRBV15; size: NA; CDR3: CATSRRRLETEAFF; DNA: TGTGCCACCAGCAGGCGCAGACTAGAAACTGAAGCTTTCTTT
J: TRBJ2-5; D: NA; V: TRBV6-6; size: NA; CDR3: CATTPRSVQETQYF; DNA: TGTGCCACCACGCCGAGGTCTGTCCAAGAGACCCAGTACTTC
J: TRBJ1-1; D: NA; V: TRBV6-5; size: NA; CDR3: CASSLTSGPLEAFF; DNA: TGTGCCAGCAGCCTCACTTCTGGACCACTGGAAGCTTTCTTT
J: TRBJ1-6; D: NA; V: TRBV19; size: NA; CDR3: CASRTANSYNSPLHF; DNA: TGTGCCAGCCGGACAGCCAATTCCTATAATTCACCCCTCCACTTT
J: TRBJ1-1; D: NA; V: TRBV15; size: NA; CDR3: CATSRDRGSLDTEAFF; DNA: TGTGCCACCAGCAGAGATAGGGGGTCCTTGGACACTGAAGCTTTCTTT
J: TRBJ1-4; D: TRBD1; V: TRBV20-1; size: NA; CDR3: CSVQGEKLFF; DNA: TGCAGTGTACAGGGGGAAAAACTGTTTTTT
J: TRBJ1-5; D: NA; V: TRBV30; size: NA; CDR3: CAWSVHGNQPQHF; DNA: TGTGCCTGGAGTGTACACGGGAACCAGCCCCAGCATTTT
J: TRBJ1-1; D: NA; V: TRBV29-1; size: NA; CDR3: CSAYLGGRGLNTEAFF; DNA: TGCAGCGCTTACCTCGGAGGGAGGGGACTGAACACTGAAGCTTTCTTT
J: TRBJ2-1; D: TRBD2; V: TRBV6-2/TRBV6-3; size: NA; CDR3: CASSSRRTSVYNEQFF; DNA: TGTGCCAGCAGTAGCCGACGGACTAGCGTTTACAATGAGCAGTTCTTC
J: TRBJ1-1; D: TRBD1; V: TRBV18; size: once; CDR3: CASSPLAGQLMNTEAFF; DNA: TGTGCCAGCTCACCACTAGCGGGACAGCTTATGAACACTGAAGCTTTCTTT
J: TRBJ1-3; D: TRBD1; V: TRBV4-1; size: NA; CDR3: CASSQDERGRGLCGNTIYF; DNA: TGCGCCAGCAGCCAAGATGAAAGGGGGCGGGGCCTCTGTGGAAACACCATATATTTT
J: TRBJ1-5; D: NA; V: TRBV2; size: NA; CDR3: CASSAVPSNQPQHF; DNA: TGTGCCAGCAGTGCAGTGCCCAGCAATCAGCCCCAGCATTTT